The 16 T cell receptor beta chains below all came from one sample that was sequenced in a study of OX40 agonist ivuxolimab in advanced cancers. The data were produced by immunoSEQ multiplex PCR, yet TCRdb's version contains in-frame clones alone and is incomplete. Of 38,000 or so clones in the sample, roughly nine tenths were seen once. Material: CD4+ or CD8+ T cells sorted from blood, obtained in a trial of the OX40 agonist ivuxolimab. The source of these receptors is an adult with an advanced solid tumor such as melanoma, head and neck, liver or kidney cancer.

The gene calls are TRBV12-5 and TRBJ1-2; no reliable D call. The germline gives CDR1 LGHNT, CDR2 FRNRAP. The germline V and J ends were trimmed by 7 bases and 2 bases, with 14 bases remaining between them. The CDR3 is made up of 14 amino acids. CDR3 in amino acids: CASAPSPRNYGYTF. The CDR3 DNA reads TGTGCTAGTGCCCCGAGCCCACGGAACTATGGCTACACCTTC.

The gene calls are TRBV30 and TRBJ1-1; perhaps TRBD1 as D (6 bases). Germline V lookup: CDR1 GTSNPN, CDR2 SVGIG (reference sequence). The V end lost 3 bases, the J end lost 6 bases, and 14 bases lay between the germline ends. This CDR3 is built from 13 residues. CDR3 sequence (DNA): TGTGCCTGGAGCGTACAGGGAGTCTCTGAAGCTTTCTTT. Protein: CAWSVQGVSEAFF.

This clone was detected only a few times. This chain uses TRBV19 with TRBJ2-1, with D maybe TRBD1 (5 bases). V gave up 4 bases and J gave up 15 bases, with 22 bases separating them. This CDR3 has 14 amino acids. Germline values: CDR1 LNHDA, CDR2 SQIVND (reference sequence). The CDR3, as DNA: TGTGCCAGTAGTAGACGGACACCGCGCGAAAGAACGTTCTTC. Translated, it gives CASSRRTPRERTFF.

The genes are TRBV28 and TRBJ1-6, with a possible D match to TRBD1 (6 bases). Germline V gene data show CDR1 as MDHEN and CDR2 as SYDVKM. This CDR3 region has 14 residues. V was trimmed by 3 bases and J by 8 bases, leaving 11 bases between them. CDR3: CASSFRGRYSPLHF. CDR3 nucleotide sequence: TGTGCCAGCAGTTTCAGGGGTCGGTATTCACCCCTCCACTTT.

The chain links TRBV29-1 to TRBJ2-7; D gene uncertain. V was trimmed by 5 bases and J by 3 bases, leaving 8 bases between them. The germline CDR1 and CDR2 sequences are SQVTM and ANQGSEA. This CDR3 region has 11 residues. CDR3 in DNA: TGCAGCGTTCTCCAACTCTACGAGCAGTACTTC. As protein: CSVLQLYEQYF.

The CDR3 protein is CASSGVVETQYF. The CDR3 nucleotides are TGTGCCAGCAGCGGCGTGGTAGAGACCCAGTACTTC. The chain links TRBV9 to TRBJ2-5; D uncertain. CDR3 length equals 12 residues. The germline gives CDR1 SGDLS, CDR2 YYNGEE. Trimming removed 3 bases at V and 4 bases at J, with 7 bases between. The variable domain in full, completed from reference TRBV9 and TRBJ2-5, reads DSGVTQTPKHLITATGQRVTLRCSPRSGDLSVYWYQQSLDQGLQFLIQYYNGEERAKGNILERFSAQQFPDLHSELNLSSLELGDSALYFCASSGVVETQYFGPGTRLLVL.

V gene TRBV7-9 combines with J gene TRBJ1-1; weak D call: TRBD1 (5 bases). Trimming cost V 5 bases and J 7 bases, with 14 bases left between them. Per the germline V gene, CDR1 is SEHNR and CDR2 is FQNEAQ (reference sequence). This CDR3 has 13 amino acids. This CDR3 is CASSVAGIYEAFF. CDR3 nucleotides: TGTGCCAGCAGCGTCGCAGGGATCTATGAAGCTTTCTTT.

This chain joins TRBV4-1 and TRBJ2-7; 16 nucleotides agree with TRBD2. V lost 3 bases and J lost 2; bases outside the gene matches: 10. Germline CDR1 and CDR2: MGHRA and YSYEKL. The CDR3 is 19 amino acids. The CDR3, as DNA: TGCGCCAGCAGCCAGCTTGAAGGGACTAGCGGGGGGGCTGCCTACGAGCAGTACTTC. Translating it yields CASSQLEGTSGGAAYEQYF.

V and J are TRBV6-1 and TRBJ1-3, with D unclear. The V gene lost 8 bases and the J gene lost 1 base, with 15 bases spanning the gap. CDR1 is MNHNS and CDR2 is SASEGT in the germline V gene. The CDR3 has 15 residues. For the CDR3, the DNA is TGTGCCAGCTTCGGCGACCGAAGATCTGGAAACACCATATATTTT. Its translation is CASFGDRRSGNTIYF.

The gene calls are TRBV7-2 and TRBJ2-2; no definite D call. The CDR3 loop spans 14 amino acids. V was pared by 5 bases and J by 0 bases, with 7 bases between. CDR1 SGHTA and CDR2 FQGNSA come from the germline V gene. CDR3 sequence: CASSKTPNTGELFF. CDR3 nucleotide sequence: TGTGCCAGCAGCAAGACACCGAACACCGGGGAGCTGTTTTTT.

This chain joins TRBV7-6 and TRBJ2-1; 14 bases are a match to TRBD2. The trim removed 4 bases at V and 4 bases at J, leaving 3 bases unmatched. Looked up from germline, CDR1 is SGHVS and CDR2 is FNYEAQ. The CDR3 sequence is 16 residues long. CDR3 amino acids: CASSSGLAGGYNEQFF. The DNA for the CDR3 is TGTGCCAGCAGCTCAGGACTAGCGGGGGGTTACAATGAGCAGTTCTTC.

This rearrangement joins TRBV27 to TRBJ1-2; 8 positions match TRBD1. CDR1 is MNHEY, CDR2 SMNVEV, per germline (reference sequence). J gave up 1 base and V 8 bases, and 9 bases lay outside the gene matches. The CDR3 contains 15 residues. The CDR3 loop is CASCVTGTGNYGYTF. The CDR3 nucleotides are TGTGCCAGCTGCGTTACCGGGACAGGTAACTATGGCTACACCTTC.

The rearrangement uses TRBV6-1 and TRBJ2-7, with 11 bases matching TRBD1. This CDR3 contains 12 residues. Trimming removed 11 bases from V and 2 bases from J; junction bases left unmatched: 2. Germline V CDR1 and CDR2: MNHNS, SASEGT. CDR3 in DNA: TGTGCCGAGGGACAGGGGGCCTACGAGCAGTACTTC. Protein product: CAEGQGAYEQYF.

This clone was counted a few times. The chain couples TRBV6-6 to TRBJ2-2; either TRBD1 or TRBD2 may fit D (5 bases each). There are 16 residues in the CDR3. Germline V gene sequence: CDR1 MNHNY, CDR2 SVGAGI (reference sequence). V was clipped by 0 bases and J by 3 bases, with 11 bases between them. CDR3 loop: CASSYSRDGYTGELFF. As DNA, the CDR3 is TGTGCCAGCAGTTACTCTAGGGACGGGTACACCGGGGAGCTGTTTTTT.

The genes are TRBV7-9 and TRBJ1-2; 7 nucleotides align to TRBD1. Germline V CDR1 and CDR2: SEHNR, FQNEAQ (reference sequence). V trimming: 5 bases; J trimming: 1 base; junction bases outside the gene matches: 13. The CDR3 is 17 amino acids. CDR3 sequence (DNA): TGTGCCAGCAGCATGTTGACAGGGCTGGGCGGTAACTATGGCTACACCTTC. Its protein is CASSMLTGLGGNYGYTF.

The rearrangement joins TRBV2 to TRBJ2-5, with D hard to call. The CDR3 has 14 residues. Per the germline V gene, CDR1 is SNHLY and CDR2 is FYNNEI. Trimming shortened V by 7 bases and J by 2 bases, and 14 bases separated the two germline ends. This CDR3 is CASTPPMSQETQYF. CDR3 nucleotide sequence: TGTGCCAGCACCCCCCCGATGAGTCAAGAGACCCAGTACTTC.